Below, 2 T cell receptor beta chains from the same sample are listed, as sequenced in a study of T-cell memory formation after mild COVID-19. TCRdb redid the calling of the 5' RACE reads with MiXCR, one entry per CDR3 protein. The sample consists of about 390,000 distinct CDR3 sequences, around 21% of them appearing once. Sequencing was carried out using PBMCs or a T cell subset sorted from them (not recorded which). These receptors all stem from an adult woman who had mild COVID-19 (a few samples of this study predate the infection). Cell type and time point are not known.

The chain couples TRBV20-1 to TRBJ1-6, with D possibly being TRBD1 (5 bases). The CDR3 loop spans 13 amino acids. The germline CDR1 and CDR2 sequences are DFQATT and SNEGSKA (reference sequence). The DNA of the CDR3 is TGCACCGCTAGTGGGGCCAATAATTCACCCCTCCACTTT. It encodes CTASGANNSPLHF.

A few counts support this clonotype. For the CDR3, the DNA is TGTGCCAGCAGGATGGTTGAAGAGACCCAGTACTTC. Translating it yields CASRMVEETQYF. V usage is TRBV12-3 or TRBV12-4 and J usage is TRBJ2-5; no reliable D call. This CDR3 contains 12 residues. V dropped 6 bases and J dropped 3 bases, with 8 bases sitting between them.